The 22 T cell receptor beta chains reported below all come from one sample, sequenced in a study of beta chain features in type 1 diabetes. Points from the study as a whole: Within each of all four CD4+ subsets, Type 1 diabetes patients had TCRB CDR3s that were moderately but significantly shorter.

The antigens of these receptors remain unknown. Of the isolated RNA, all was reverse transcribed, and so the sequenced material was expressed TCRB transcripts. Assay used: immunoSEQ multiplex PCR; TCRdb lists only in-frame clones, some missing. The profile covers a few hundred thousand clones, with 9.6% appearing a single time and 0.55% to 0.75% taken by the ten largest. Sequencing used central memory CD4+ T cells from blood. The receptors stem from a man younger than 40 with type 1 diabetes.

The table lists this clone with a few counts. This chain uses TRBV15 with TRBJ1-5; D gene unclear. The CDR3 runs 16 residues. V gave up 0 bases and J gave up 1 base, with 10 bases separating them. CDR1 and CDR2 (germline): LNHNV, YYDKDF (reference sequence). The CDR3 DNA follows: TGTGCCACCAGCAGAGACAGATACCAAAGCAATCAGCCCCAGCATTTT. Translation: CATSRDRYQSNQPQHF. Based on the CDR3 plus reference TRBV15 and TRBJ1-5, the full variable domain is DAMVIQNPRYQVTQFGKPVTLSCSQTLNHNVMYWYQQKSSQAPKLLFHYYDKDFNNEADTPDNFQSRRPNTSFCFLDIRSPGLGDTAMYLCATSRDRYQSNQPQHFGDGTRLSIL.

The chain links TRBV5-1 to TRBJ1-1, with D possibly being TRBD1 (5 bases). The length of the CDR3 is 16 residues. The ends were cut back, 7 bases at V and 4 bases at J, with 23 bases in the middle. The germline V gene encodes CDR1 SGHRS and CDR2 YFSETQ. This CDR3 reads CASHSQPDKNPTEAFF. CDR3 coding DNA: TGCGCCAGCCATAGTCAACCGGACAAGAACCCCACTGAAGCTTTCTTT.

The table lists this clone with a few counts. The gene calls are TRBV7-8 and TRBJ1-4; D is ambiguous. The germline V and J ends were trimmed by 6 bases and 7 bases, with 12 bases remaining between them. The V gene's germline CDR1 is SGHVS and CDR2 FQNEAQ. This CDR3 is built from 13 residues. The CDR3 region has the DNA TGTGCCAGCAGGTGGTCTAGGAGTGAAAAACTGTTTTTT. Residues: CASRWSRSEKLFF.

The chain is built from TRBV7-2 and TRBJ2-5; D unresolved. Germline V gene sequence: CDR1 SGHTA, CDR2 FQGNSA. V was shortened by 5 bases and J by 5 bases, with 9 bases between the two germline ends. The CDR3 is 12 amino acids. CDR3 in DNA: TGTGCCAGCAGCCCCCTCGGGGAGACCCAGTACTTC. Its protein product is CASSPLGETQYF. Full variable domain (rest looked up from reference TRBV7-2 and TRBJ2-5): GAGVSQSPSNKVTEKGKDVELRCDPISGHTALYWYRQSLGQGLEFLIYFQGNSAPDKSGLPSDRFSAERTGGSVSTLTIQRTQQEDSAVYLCASSPLGETQYFGPGTRLLVL.

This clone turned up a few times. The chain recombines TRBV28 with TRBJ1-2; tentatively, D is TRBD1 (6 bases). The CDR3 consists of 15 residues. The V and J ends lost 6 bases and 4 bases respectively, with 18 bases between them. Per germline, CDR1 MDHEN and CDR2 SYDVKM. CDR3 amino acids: CASSPSLQGVYGYTF. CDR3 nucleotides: TGTGCCAGCAGCCCATCTCTACAGGGAGTCTATGGCTACACCTTC.

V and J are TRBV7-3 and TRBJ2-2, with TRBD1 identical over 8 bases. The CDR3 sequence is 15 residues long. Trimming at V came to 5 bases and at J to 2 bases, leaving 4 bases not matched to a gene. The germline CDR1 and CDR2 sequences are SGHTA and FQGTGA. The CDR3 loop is CASSQGQANTGELFF. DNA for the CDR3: TGTGCCAGCAGCCAGGGACAGGCTAACACCGGGGAGCTGTTTTTT. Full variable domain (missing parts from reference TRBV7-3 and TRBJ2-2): GAGVSQTPSNKVTEKGKYVELRCDPISGHTALYWYRQSLGQGPEFLIYFQGTGAADDSGLPNDRFFAVRPEGSVSTLKIQRTERGDSAVYLCASSQGQANTGELFFGEGSRLTVL.

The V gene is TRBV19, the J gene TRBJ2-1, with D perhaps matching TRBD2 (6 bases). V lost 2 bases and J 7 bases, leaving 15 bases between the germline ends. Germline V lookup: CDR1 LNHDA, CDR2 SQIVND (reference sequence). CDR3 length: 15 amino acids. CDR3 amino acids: CASSISGRLGNEQFF. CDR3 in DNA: TGTGCCAGTAGTATATCCGGTAGACTAGGGAATGAGCAGTTCTTC.

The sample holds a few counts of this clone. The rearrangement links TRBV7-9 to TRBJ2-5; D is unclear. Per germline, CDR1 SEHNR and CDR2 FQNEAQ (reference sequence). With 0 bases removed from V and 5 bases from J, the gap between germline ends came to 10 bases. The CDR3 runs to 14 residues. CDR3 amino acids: CASSLASAPETQYF. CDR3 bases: TGTGCCAGCAGCTTAGCCTCAGCCCCTGAGACCCAGTACTTC.

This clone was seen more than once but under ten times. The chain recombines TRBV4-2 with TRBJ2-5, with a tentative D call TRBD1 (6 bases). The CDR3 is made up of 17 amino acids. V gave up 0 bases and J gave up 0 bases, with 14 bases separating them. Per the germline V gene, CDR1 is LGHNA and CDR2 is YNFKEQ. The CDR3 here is CASSQDGGWGNQETQYF. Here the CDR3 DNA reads TGTGCCAGCAGCCAAGATGGGGGCTGGGGGAACCAAGAGACCCAGTACTTC.

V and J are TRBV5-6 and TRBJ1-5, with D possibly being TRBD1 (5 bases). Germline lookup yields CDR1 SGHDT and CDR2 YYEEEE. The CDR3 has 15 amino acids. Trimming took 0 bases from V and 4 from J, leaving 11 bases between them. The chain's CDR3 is CASSLESGWNQPQHF. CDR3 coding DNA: TGTGCCAGCAGCTTGGAGTCAGGGTGGAATCAGCCCCAGCATTTT.

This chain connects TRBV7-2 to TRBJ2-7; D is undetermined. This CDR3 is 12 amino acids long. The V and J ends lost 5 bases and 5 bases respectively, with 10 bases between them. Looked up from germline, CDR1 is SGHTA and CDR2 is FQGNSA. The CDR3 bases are TGTGCCAGCAGCGGAAGGAACGACGAGCAGTACTTC. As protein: CASSGRNDEQYF.

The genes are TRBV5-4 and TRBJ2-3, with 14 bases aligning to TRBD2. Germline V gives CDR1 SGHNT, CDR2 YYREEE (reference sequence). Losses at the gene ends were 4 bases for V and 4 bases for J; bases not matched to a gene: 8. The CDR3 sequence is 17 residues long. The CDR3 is CASSRGLAGGGADTQYF. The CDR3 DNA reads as TGTGCCAGCAGCAGAGGACTAGCGGGAGGCGGGGCAGATACGCAGTATTTT.

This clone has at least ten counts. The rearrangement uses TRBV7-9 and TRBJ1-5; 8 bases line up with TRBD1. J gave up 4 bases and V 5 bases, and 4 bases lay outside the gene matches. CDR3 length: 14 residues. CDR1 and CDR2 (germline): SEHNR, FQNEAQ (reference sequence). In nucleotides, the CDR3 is TGTGCCAGCAGCCCTCAGGGGGCGAATCAGCCCCAGCATTTT. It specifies CASSPQGANQPQHF.

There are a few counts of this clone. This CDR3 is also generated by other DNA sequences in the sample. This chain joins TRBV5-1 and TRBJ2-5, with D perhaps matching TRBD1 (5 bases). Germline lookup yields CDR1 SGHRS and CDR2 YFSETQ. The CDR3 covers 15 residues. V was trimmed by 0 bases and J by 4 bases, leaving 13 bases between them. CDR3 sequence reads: CASSLGQGLGETQYF. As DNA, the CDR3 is TGCGCCAGCAGCTTGGGCCAGGGATTGGGAGAGACCCAGTACTTC. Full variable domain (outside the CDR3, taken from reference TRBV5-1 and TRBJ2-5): KAGVTQTPRYLIKTRGQQVTLSCSPISGHRSVSWYQQTPGQGLQFLFEYFSETQRNKGNFPGRFSGRQFSNSRSEMNVSTLELGDSALYLCASSLGQGLGETQYFGPGTRLLVL.

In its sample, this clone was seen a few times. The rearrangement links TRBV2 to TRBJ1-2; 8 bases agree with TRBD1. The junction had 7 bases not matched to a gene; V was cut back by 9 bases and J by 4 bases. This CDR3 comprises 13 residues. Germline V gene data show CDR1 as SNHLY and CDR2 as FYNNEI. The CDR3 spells CASRDRGSYGYTF. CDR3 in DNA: TGTGCCAGTAGAGACAGGGGAAGCTATGGCTACACCTTC.

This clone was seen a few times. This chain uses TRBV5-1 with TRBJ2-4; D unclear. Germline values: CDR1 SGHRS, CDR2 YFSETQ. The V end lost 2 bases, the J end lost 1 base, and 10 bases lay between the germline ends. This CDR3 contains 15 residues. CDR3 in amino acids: CASSLTSKAKNIQYF. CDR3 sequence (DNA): TGCGCCAGCAGCTTAACCTCCAAGGCCAAAAACATTCAGTACTTC.

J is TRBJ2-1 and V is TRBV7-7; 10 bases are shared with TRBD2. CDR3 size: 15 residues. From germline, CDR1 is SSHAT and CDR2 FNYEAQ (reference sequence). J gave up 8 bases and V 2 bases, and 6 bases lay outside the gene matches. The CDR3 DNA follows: TGTGCCAGCAGCTTAAGCCTAGCGGGAGTTGATGAGCAGTTCTTC. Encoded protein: CASSLSLAGVDEQFF.

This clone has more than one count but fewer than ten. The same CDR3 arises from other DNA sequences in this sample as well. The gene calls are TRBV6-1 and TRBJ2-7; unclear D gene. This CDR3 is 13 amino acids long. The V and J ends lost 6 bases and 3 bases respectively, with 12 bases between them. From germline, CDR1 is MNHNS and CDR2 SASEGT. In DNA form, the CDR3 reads TGTGCCAGCAGCGAGGCAGCCTTCTACGAGCAGTACTTC. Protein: CASSEAAFYEQYF.

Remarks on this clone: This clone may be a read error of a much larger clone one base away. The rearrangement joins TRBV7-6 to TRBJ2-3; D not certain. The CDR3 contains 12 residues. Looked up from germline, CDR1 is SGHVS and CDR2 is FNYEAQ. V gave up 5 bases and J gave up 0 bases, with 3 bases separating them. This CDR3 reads CASSQSTDTQYF. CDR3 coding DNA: TGTGCCAGCAGCCAGAGCACAGATACGCAGTATTTT.

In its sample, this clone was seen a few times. CDR3: CASSRLAGGPDTQYF. The CDR3 nucleotides are TGTGCCAGCAGTCGACTAGCGGGAGGGCCGGATACGCAGTATTTT. This rearrangement joins TRBV2 to TRBJ2-3; 14 nucleotides agree with TRBD2. This CDR3 contains 15 residues. V shed 5 bases and J 6 bases; nucleotides not matched to a gene: 4. Germline CDR1 and CDR2: SNHLY and FYNNEI.

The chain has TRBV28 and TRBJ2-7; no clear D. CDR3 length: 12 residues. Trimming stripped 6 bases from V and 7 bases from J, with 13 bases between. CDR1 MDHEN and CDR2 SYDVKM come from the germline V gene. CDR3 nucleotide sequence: TGTGCCAGCAGGGCCACTTTGCGGGAGCAGTACTTC. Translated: CASRATLREQYF. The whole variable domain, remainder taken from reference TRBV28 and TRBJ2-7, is DVKVTQSSRYLVKRTGEKVFLECVQDMDHENMFWYRQDPGLGLRLIYFSYDVKMKEKGDIPEGYSVSREKKERFSLILESASTNQTSMYLCASRATLREQYFGPGTRLTVT.

CDR3 amino acids: CASSPTGRGGDESQHF. The CDR3 DNA is TGTGCCAGCTCACCAACCGGCCGAGGAGGGGATGAGTCCCAGCATTTT. The chain combines TRBV18 with TRBJ1-5; a possible D gene is TRBD1 (5 bases). Germline V lookup: CDR1 KGHSH, CDR2 LQKENI. V dropped 2 bases and J dropped 11 bases, with 22 bases sitting between them. The CDR3 has 16 amino acids.